Listed below are T cell receptor beta chains from one sample, sequenced in a study of cytomegalovirus exposure and HLA in healthy donors. This table comes from immunoSEQ multiplex PCR, and its TCRdb copy is limited to in-frame clones, with some not included. The sample carries approximately 190,000 clones, approximately 78% recorded once. Sequencing used PBMCs. The receptors stem from a woman aged 18-29 years in good health and CMV-seronegative. Each CDR3 is given with its conserved first and last residue.

>TRBV7-9|TRBJ2-6
CASSLPGSSGANVLTF
>TRBV5-8|TRBJ1-1
CASSVDSLNTEAFF
>TRBV18|TRBJ1-2
CASSPPAGGHGYTF
>TRBV7-9|TRBJ1-2
CASSPWTESYTF
>TRBV2|TRBJ2-7
CASSEERQGHYEQYF
>TRBV10-3|TRBJ2-2
CAISEFGGDTGELFF
>TRBV6-1|TRBJ2-7
CASSDYSSYEQYF
>TRBV6-1|TRBJ2-3
CASSPGQGPDTQYF
>TRBV29-1|TRBJ2-2
CSVGAGVPGELFF
>TRBV19|TRBJ2-7
CASSLGLANYEQYF
>TRBV7-3|TRBJ2-1
CASSLRGSYNEQFF
>TRBV10-3|TRBJ1-2
CAIRDVQGDYGYTF
>TRBV14|TRBJ2-3
CASSLYAGRTDTQYF
>TRBV27|TRBJ2-7
CASSSPGLAGYYEQYF
>TRBV5-6|TRBJ1-2
CASSPPLSYGYTF
>TRBV9|TRBJ2-1
CASSVEGLYNEQFF
>TRBV4-1|TRBJ2-5
CASSQGPTETQYF
>TRBV9|TRBJ1-2
CASSPNRGTGDGYTF
>TRBV4-1|TRBJ2-1
CASMDRGRGLASLNEQFF
>TRBV6-1|TRBJ2-1
CASSPGTSRLGQFF
>TRBV30|TRBJ2-7
CAWRGYSNEQYF
>TRBV15|TRBJ2-4
CATSRYATELNIQYF
>TRBV4-1|TRBJ2-1
CASSQDIQLAGGPDEQFF